Following are 32 T cell receptor beta chains from one sample sequenced in a study of blood T cell repertoires in COVID-19. Libraries were prepared by immunoSEQ multiplex PCR; TCRdb keeps only in-frame clonotypes and omits some of them. Here the sample spans 250,000 to 400,000 clones, about 85% being singletons. Material for sequencing was PBMCs or T cells enriched from blood (not recorded which). The receptor source for this set is a woman aged 30 to 39 who had been exposed to COVID-19.

The chain is built from TRBV18 and TRBJ1-2; D not certain. This CDR3 comprises 13 residues. CDR1 KGHSH and CDR2 LQKENI come from the germline V gene. Trimming removed 2 bases at V and 4 bases at J, with 8 bases between. In nucleotides, the CDR3 is TGTGCCAGCTCACCAGAGCGGTCCTATGGCTACACCTTC. Translated: CASSPERSYGYTF.

This rearrangement joins TRBV5-1 to TRBJ1-1; D uncertain. The germline gives CDR1 SGHRS, CDR2 YFSETQ. This CDR3 comprises 16 residues. V was pared by 3 bases and J by 6 bases, with 21 bases between. The CDR3 DNA reads TGCGCCAGCAGCTCCTCTCTATTCGTCGATTTGGCTGAAGCTTTCTTT. Encoded protein: CASSSSLFVDLAEAFF.

The CDR3 DNA follows: TGTGCCAGCAGCTCAATTTCAACAGGGGAAAGGGGTGAAAAACTGTTTTTT. It yields the protein CASSSISTGERGEKLFF. The rearrangement joins TRBV7-9 to TRBJ1-4; 7 bases agree with TRBD1. This CDR3 is 17 amino acids long. Germline values: CDR1 SEHNR, CDR2 FQNEAQ (reference sequence). V shed 4 bases and J 7 bases; nucleotides not matched to a gene: 15.

The genes are TRBV5-1 and TRBJ2-2, with D maybe TRBD2 (7 bases). CDR3 length: 16 residues. V was clipped by 3 bases and J by 4 bases, with 16 bases between them. The germline V gene has CDR1 SGHRS and CDR2 YFSETQ. CDR3 amino acids: CASSYPGGATTGELFF. DNA of the CDR3: TGCGCCAGCAGCTACCCGGGGGGCGCAACCACCGGGGAGCTGTTTTTT.

V usage is TRBV13 and J usage is TRBJ1-2; tentatively, D is TRBD1 (5 bases). CDR1 PRHDT and CDR2 FYEKMQ come from the germline V gene (reference sequence). V dropped 5 bases and J dropped 3 bases, with 16 bases sitting between them. The length of the CDR3 is 15 residues. The CDR3 sequence: CASSPRARDYYGYTF. The CDR3 DNA is TGTGCCAGCAGCCCCCGGGCCCGGGACTACTATGGCTACACCTTC.

This chain connects TRBV28 to TRBJ1-2; 8 bases are a match to TRBD1. The germline V gene encodes CDR1 MDHEN and CDR2 SYDVKM. The CDR3 is made up of 17 amino acids. J gave up 4 bases and V 6 bases, and 16 bases lay outside the gene matches. The CDR3: CASRAPDPRGRGYGYTF. CDR3 sequence (DNA): TGTGCCAGCAGGGCCCCGGATCCCAGGGGGCGCGGCTATGGCTACACCTTC.

This chain links TRBV7-2 with TRBJ1-2; D not resolved. CDR1 is SGHTA and CDR2 is FQGNSA in the germline V gene. V shed 5 bases and J shed 4 bases, with 8 bases lying between them. The CDR3 totals 12 residues. The CDR3 bases are TGTGCCAGCAGCCTCACTCCCTATGGCTACACCTTC. Residues: CASSLTPYGYTF.

This chain joins TRBV6-1 and TRBJ2-1, with TRBD2 identical over 9 bases. This CDR3 comprises 16 residues. Per germline, CDR1 MNHNS and CDR2 SASEGT. V gave up 4 bases and J gave up 4 bases; unmatched junction bases: 8. The CDR3 sequence is CASSAYSGGSYNEQFF. The DNA of the CDR3 is TGTGCCAGCAGTGCGTATAGCGGGGGATCGTACAATGAGCAGTTCTTC.

The chain recombines TRBV11-2 with TRBJ1-3; 7 bases match TRBD1. The V and J ends lost 6 bases and 0 bases, in that order; junction bases with no gene match: 8. There are 16 residues in the CDR3. Germline CDR1 is SGHAT and CDR2 is FQNNGV. This CDR3 reads CASRKGQAYSGNTIYF. In nucleotides, the CDR3 is TGTGCCAGCAGAAAAGGACAGGCCTACTCTGGAAACACCATATATTTT.

The chain recombines TRBV12-3 or TRBV12-4 with TRBJ1-5; D might be TRBD1 (6 bases). V gave up 4 bases and J gave up 6 bases, with 10 bases separating them. This CDR3 comprises 13 residues. CDR3 in DNA: TGTGCCAGCAGTTATGGGGGCAGTCAGCCCCAGCATTTT. Translation: CASSYGGSQPQHF.

The V call is TRBV30, the J call TRBJ1-2; unclear D gene. Trimming took 0 bases from V and 2 from J, leaving 10 bases between them. Germline CDR1 and CDR2: GTSNPN and SVGIG (reference sequence). The CDR3 sequence is 14 residues long. The CDR3 sequence is CAWSVAGGNYGYTF. The CDR3 coding sequence is TGTGCCTGGAGTGTAGCGGGCGGGAACTATGGCTACACCTTC. The whole variable domain, remainder taken from reference TRBV30 and TRBJ1-2, is SQTIHQWPATLVQPVGSPLSLECTVEGTSNPNLYWYRQAAGRGLQLLFYSVGIGQISSEVPQNLSASRPQDRQFILSSKKLLLSDSGFYLCAWSVAGGNYGYTFGSGTRLTVV.

The chain combines TRBV30 with TRBJ2-3, with TRBD2 matching 9 bases. Germline CDR1 is GTSNPN and CDR2 is SVGIG (reference sequence). V was clipped by 1 base and J by 4 bases; unmatched bases: 0. This CDR3 region has 13 residues. Here the CDR3 DNA reads TGTGCCTGGAGTGGCGGGGGGGCAGATACGCAGTATTTT. This encodes CAWSGGGADTQYF.

In nucleotides, the CDR3 is TGTGCCAGCAGCTTAACCCAAGCCCTGGGGCTAGCGGGAGGGTATGAGCAGTTCTTC. It translates to CASSLTQALGLAGGYEQFF. The chain employs TRBV7-3 and TRBJ2-1, with 12 nucleotides matching TRBD2. Per the germline V gene, CDR1 is SGHTA and CDR2 is FQGTGA. J was trimmed by 8 bases and V by 0 bases; bases with no gene match: 14. The CDR3 covers 19 residues.

The CDR3 nucleotides are TGCGCCAGCAGCCAAGATCACACAGGAGCTACCTACGAGCAGTACTTC. Residues: CASSQDHTGATYEQYF. This chain uses TRBV4-3 with TRBJ2-7, with D perhaps TRBD1 (5 bases). Germline CDR1 and CDR2: LGHNA and YSLEER. The CDR3 runs 16 residues. The V and J ends lost 0 bases and 2 bases respectively, with 14 bases between them.

This clone appeared a few times. The chain carries TRBV28 and TRBJ1-4; possible D gene TRBD1, 6 bases. V was clipped by 5 bases and J by 6 bases, with 10 bases between them. This CDR3 contains 13 residues. The germline V gene has CDR1 MDHEN and CDR2 SYDVKM. The CDR3 protein is CASSRDKDEKLFF. The CDR3 nucleotides read TGTGCCAGCAGTCGGGACAAGGATGAAAAACTGTTTTTT.

The chain is built from TRBV7-3 and TRBJ1-1; D remains unclear. Germline V CDR1 and CDR2: SGHTA, FQGTGA. This CDR3 comprises 16 residues. The ends were cut back, 5 bases at V and 1 base at J, with 17 bases in the middle. This CDR3 reads CASSPTQTLKNTEAFF. CDR3 nucleotides: TGTGCCAGCAGCCCGACCCAGACACTTAAGAACACTGAAGCTTTCTTT.

This clone has just a few counts. The rearrangement uses TRBV19 and TRBJ2-1; TRBD2 is a possible D gene (6 bases). Germline-derived CDR1 and CDR2 are LNHDA and SQIVND (reference sequence). This CDR3 has 14 residues. The ends were cut back, 5 bases at V and 10 bases at J, with 18 bases in the middle. The CDR3: CASSQEGGPREQFF. The CDR3 DNA reads TGTGCCAGTAGTCAGGAGGGAGGACCACGGGAGCAGTTCTTC.

V gene TRBV19 combines with J gene TRBJ1-1; no reliable D call. Per germline, CDR1 LNHDA and CDR2 SQIVND (reference sequence). Trimming pared 0 bases from V and 7 bases from J, leaving 9 bases between. The CDR3 spans 13 residues. CDR3 sequence: CASSIDRHLEAFF. DNA of the CDR3: TGTGCCAGTAGTATAGACAGGCACCTTGAAGCTTTCTTT.

V is TRBV7-2 and J is TRBJ2-3, with 8 positions matching TRBD2. From germline, CDR1 is SGHTA and CDR2 FQGNSA. This CDR3 has 16 amino acids. Trimming cost V 1 base and J 2 bases; bases outside gene matches: 5. CDR3 DNA: TGTGCCAGCAGCTTAGGGGGACTAGACCCCACAGATACGCAGTATTTT. Translated: CASSLGGLDPTDTQYF.

The chain has TRBV3-1 (or the pseudogene TRBV3-2) and TRBJ1-6; TRBD1 matches 8 bases. CDR3 length equals 16 residues. V lost 4 bases to trimming and J lost 7 bases; unmatched junction nucleotides: 9. CDR1 and CDR2 from the germline V gene are LGHDT and YNNKEL (reference sequence). The CDR3 reads CASSPRDRSTNSPLHF. In DNA, the CDR3 is TGTGCCAGCAGCCCACGGGACAGGTCGACGAATTCACCCCTCCACTTT.

The V gene is TRBV6-2 or TRBV6-3, the J gene TRBJ2-5; TRBD2 agrees at 10 bases. The CDR3 covers 15 residues. Germline V gene sequence: CDR1 MNHEY, CDR2 SVGEGT. The ends lost 6 bases at V and 3 bases at J; junction bases unmatched: 7. CDR3 sequence (DNA): TGTGCCAGCAGCCCCCTTACTAGCGGGGAAGAGACCCAGTACTTC. Amino acid sequence: CASSPLTSGEETQYF.

The V and J genes are TRBV15 and TRBJ1-2; D is possibly TRBD1 (6 bases). The V end lost 5 bases, the J end lost 5 bases, and 18 bases lay between the germline ends. Germline V lookup: CDR1 LNHNV, CDR2 YYDKDF (reference sequence). The CDR3 sequence is 15 residues long. The CDR3 region is CATSGLSDSQYGYTF. The CDR3 bases are TGTGCCACCAGCGGTCTCTCGGACAGCCAGTATGGCTACACCTTC.

This clone turned up a few times. The chain joins TRBV10-3 to TRBJ1-5; 8 nucleotides agree with TRBD1. Germline V gives CDR1 ENHRY, CDR2 SYGVKD. Trimming took 6 bases from V and 6 from J; bases not matched to a gene: 4. The CDR3 is 13 residues long. The CDR3 here is CAIRDREGQPQHF. DNA of the CDR3: TGTGCCATCAGGGACAGGGAGGGTCAGCCCCAGCATTTT.

This clone was detected once. This chain joins TRBV29-1 and TRBJ2-7; TRBD1 might be the D (6 bases). Trimming shortened V by 8 bases and J by 2 bases, and 13 bases separated the two germline ends. Germline CDR1 reads SQVTM; CDR2 reads ANQGSEA. The CDR3 covers 12 residues. CDR3 protein: CSPEQGTYEQYF. CDR3 bases: TGCAGCCCCGAACAGGGCACCTACGAGCAGTACTTC.

This clone was found once. V gene TRBV2 combines with J gene TRBJ2-3; a possible D gene is TRBD2 (5 bases). V was shortened by 2 bases and J by 2 bases, with 17 bases between the two germline ends. CDR3 length: 17 amino acids. Germline V CDR1 and CDR2: SNHLY, FYNNEI. This chain's CDR3 is CASSERLRGSFTDTQYF. The CDR3 nucleotides are TGTGCCAGCAGTGAAAGGCTTCGAGGGAGTTTCACAGATACGCAGTATTTT.

This chain joins TRBV11-3 and TRBJ2-1; 10 bases are shared with TRBD2. Trimming at V came to 5 bases and at J to 8 bases, leaving 12 bases not matched to a gene. The CDR3 totals 16 residues. CDR1 SGHNT and CDR2 YENEEA come from the germline V gene. In DNA, the CDR3 is TGTGCCAGCAGCCCCAAACTAGCGGGGATGATAGATGAGCAGTTCTTC. Residues: CASSPKLAGMIDEQFF.

J is TRBJ1-2 and V is TRBV20-1; D remains unclear. The CDR3 is 9 amino acids. V lost 4 bases and J lost 8, with 5 bases in between. Germline V gives CDR1 DFQATT, CDR2 SNEGSKA (reference sequence). The CDR3 DNA reads as TGCAGTGCTACCCCGGGCTACACCTTC. Translated: CSATPGYTF.

The chain has TRBV25-1 and TRBJ2-7; D gene ambiguous. Germline lookup yields CDR1 MGHDK and CDR2 SYGVNS. The CDR3 runs to 13 residues. Deletions cut 2 bases from V and 0 bases from J, with 5 bases between. This chain's CDR3 is CASSEPYSYEQYF. The CDR3 DNA reads as TGTGCCAGCAGTGAACCGTACTCCTACGAGCAGTACTTC.

The chain has TRBV28 and TRBJ2-7; 8 nucleotides agree with TRBD2. Germline CDR1 reads MDHEN; CDR2 reads SYDVKM. The CDR3 is 15 residues long. Trimming removed 5 bases from V and 7 bases from J; junction bases left unmatched: 13. The CDR3 sequence is CASSPVSAGVGEQYF. CDR3 nucleotide sequence: TGTGCCAGCAGTCCCGTTTCAGCGGGAGTAGGTGAGCAGTACTTC. Based on the CDR3 plus reference TRBV28 and TRBJ2-7, the full variable domain is DVKVTQSSRYLVKRTGEKVFLECVQDMDHENMFWYRQDPGLGLRLIYFSYDVKMKEKGDIPEGYSVSREKKERFSLILESASTNQTSMYLCASSPVSAGVGEQYFGPGTRLTVT.

J is TRBJ2-3 and V is TRBV5-1; TRBD2 matches at 8 bases. Trimming took 4 bases from V and 4 from J; bases not matched to a gene: 8. CDR3 length: 15 residues. Germline loops: CDR1 SGHRS, CDR2 YFSETQ. The CDR3: CASSPIAGMADTQYF. Written as DNA, the CDR3 is TGCGCCAGCAGCCCCATAGCGGGAATGGCAGATACGCAGTATTTT.

The V call is TRBV20-1, the J call TRBJ1-3; no definite D call. Trimming shortened V by 3 bases and J by 0 bases, and 9 bases separated the two germline ends. Looked up from germline, CDR1 is DFQATT and CDR2 is SNEGSKA (reference sequence). The CDR3 has 14 residues. The CDR3 protein is CSASMSVSGNTIYF. In DNA form, the CDR3 reads TGCAGTGCTAGTATGTCGGTCTCTGGAAACACCATATATTTT.

The V gene is TRBV10-3, the J gene TRBJ2-3; 9 bases agree with TRBD1. V trimming: 3 bases; J trimming: 2 bases; junction bases outside the gene matches: 21. The CDR3 contains 21 residues. From germline, CDR1 is ENHRY and CDR2 SYGVKD. CDR3 sequence: CAISDVNTRDRVWLLTDTQYF. CDR3 coding DNA: TGTGCCATCAGTGACGTTAATACCCGGGACAGGGTCTGGCTTCTCACAGATACGCAGTATTTT.